Below, 21 T cell receptor beta chains from the same sample are listed, as sequenced in a study of T cells in Graves' hyperthyroidism and ophthalmopathy. Researchers amplified the TCR beta CDR3 regions from RNA transcripts. The HTBI primer set drove a first-round RT-PCR of the TCR CDR3. TCRdb recomputed calls from the multiplex PCR reads with MiXCR, one row per CDR3 protein. The table shows hundreds of thousands of distinct CDR3 sequences, with about 14% occurring only once. Sample: blood. The receptor set was obtained from a man younger than 35 with Graves' ophthalmopathy.

The chain carries TRBV30 and TRBJ1-6; 9 bases match TRBD1. CDR1 is GTSNPN, CDR2 SVGIG, per germline (reference sequence). The CDR3 is made up of 15 amino acids. Unmatched junction bases numbered 11, after V lost 4 bases and J lost 10 bases. CDR3 protein: CAWNKQDRGRSPLHF. As DNA, the CDR3 is TGTGCCTGGAATAAACAGGACAGGGGACGGTCACCCCTCCACTTT.

In this sample, this clonotype turned up many times. The chain carries TRBV6-1 and TRBJ1-5, with D unresolved. With 7 bases removed from V and 0 bases from J, the gap between germline ends came to 7 bases. The CDR3 is 13 residues long. Germline V gene sequence: CDR1 MNHNS, CDR2 SASEGT. CDR3 protein: CASNGDSNQPQHF. CDR3 bases: TGTGCCAGCAACGGTGATAGCAATCAGCCCCAGCATTTT.

This clonotype came up many times. The gene calls are TRBV11-2 and TRBJ1-4, with a weak D call TRBD1 (6 bases). The germline V and J ends were trimmed by 3 bases and 5 bases, with 16 bases remaining between them. The CDR3 sequence is 16 residues long. Looked up from germline, CDR1 is SGHAT and CDR2 is FQNNGV. CDR3 nucleotides: TGTGCCAGCAGCTTTCGTCTAGGGGGTGAAAATGAAAAACTGTTTTTT. It codes for CASSFRLGGENEKLFF.

This rearrangement joins TRBV20-1 to TRBJ1-1; 7 bases are shared with TRBD1. The CDR3 consists of 13 residues. Per germline, CDR1 DFQATT and CDR2 SNEGSKA (reference sequence). V lost 6 bases and J lost 0; bases outside the gene matches: 4. The CDR3 DNA reads as TGCAGTGCGTGGGACAGCATGAACACTGAAGCTTTCTTT. Translation: CSAWDSMNTEAFF.

The V call is TRBV5-1, the J call TRBJ1-2; D perhaps matches TRBD1 (6 bases). Per the germline V gene, CDR1 is SGHRS and CDR2 is YFSETQ. The V end lost 5 bases, the J end lost 1 base, and 18 bases lay between the germline ends. The CDR3 consists of 16 residues. CDR3 DNA: TGCGCCAGCAGTAGACCCTGGGACAACTTTAACTATGGCTACACCTTC. It yields the protein CASSRPWDNFNYGYTF. Combining the CDR3 with reference TRBV5-1 and TRBJ1-2 gives the whole variable domain KAGVTQTPRYLIKTRGQQVTLSCSPISGHRSVSWYQQTPGQGLQFLFEYFSETQRNKGNFPGRFSGRQFSNSRSEMNVSTLELGDSALYLCASSRPWDNFNYGYTFGSGTRLTVV.

DNA of the CDR3: TGTGCCAGCGGTTCTAGCGGGAGTTTGGATGAGCAGTTCTTC. This translates into CASGSSGSLDEQFF. The rearrangement uses TRBV25-1 and TRBJ2-1; 10 bases line up with TRBD2. The CDR3 runs 14 residues. Germline CDR1 MGHDK, CDR2 SYGVNS. Unmatched junction bases numbered 9, after V lost 8 bases and J lost 8 bases. Complete variable domain (other parts from reference TRBV25-1 and TRBJ2-1): EADIYQTPRYLVIGTGKKITLECSQTMGHDKMYWYQQDPGMELHLIHYSYGVNSTEKGDLSSESTVSRIRTEHFPLTLESARPSHTSQYLCASGSSGSLDEQFFGPGTRLTVL.

This clonotype was counted only a few times. The chain combines TRBV3-1 with TRBJ1-2; D is unresolved. The CDR3 is 15 amino acids. Germline V lookup: CDR1 LGHDT, CDR2 YNNKEL (reference sequence). V shed 0 bases and J shed 0 bases, with 8 bases lying between them. The CDR3 loop reads CASSQDPGTNYGYTF. CDR3 nucleotides: TGTGCCAGCAGCCAAGATCCGGGTACTAACTATGGCTACACCTTC. Drawing the rest from reference TRBV3-1 and TRBJ1-2, the complete variable domain is DTAVSQTPKYLVTQMGNDKSIKCEQNLGHDTMYWYKQDSKKFLKIMFSYNNKELIINETVPNRFSPKSPDKAHLNLHINSLELGDSAVYFCASSQDPGTNYGYTFGSGTRLTVV.

This clonotype was recorded at least ten times. The chain joins TRBV30 to TRBJ2-5; D is ambiguous. In germline, CDR1 is GTSNPN, CDR2 SVGIG (reference sequence). The CDR3 has 13 amino acids. Between the trimmed V and J ends, which lost 0 bases and 2 bases, there was a span of 7 bases. CDR3 residues: CAWSVRLQETQYF. CDR3 in DNA: TGTGCCTGGAGTGTTAGGCTACAAGAGACCCAGTACTTC. The entire variable domain, with the rest obtained from reference TRBV30 and TRBJ2-5, is as follows: SQTIHQWPATLVQPVGSPLSLECTVEGTSNPNLYWYRQAAGRGLQLLFYSVGIGQISSEVPQNLSASRPQDRQFILSSKKLLLSDSGFYLCAWSVRLQETQYFGPGTRLLVL.

The CDR3 is CASSFRYPGQGDTGELFF. The CDR3 nucleotides are TGCGCCAGCAGCTTTCGTTATCCGGGACAGGGGGACACCGGGGAGCTGTTTTTT. The chain employs TRBV5-1 and TRBJ2-2; 11 bases map to TRBD1. The CDR3 has 18 amino acids. From germline, CDR1 is SGHRS and CDR2 YFSETQ. The V gene end was trimmed by 2 bases and the J gene end by 3 bases; junction bases not matched to a gene: 9. Together with reference TRBV5-1 and TRBJ2-2, the CDR3 gives the full variable domain: KAGVTQTPRYLIKTRGQQVTLSCSPISGHRSVSWYQQTPGQGLQFLFEYFSETQRNKGNFPGRFSGRQFSNSRSEMNVSTLELGDSALYLCASSFRYPGQGDTGELFFGEGSRLTVL.

There are many counts of this clonotype. This chain uses TRBV27 with TRBJ2-3, with D possibly TRBD2 on 6 matching bases. There are 16 residues in the CDR3. CDR1 MNHEY and CDR2 SMNVEV come from the germline V gene (reference sequence). V lost 3 bases and J 11 bases, leaving 24 bases between the germline ends. Here the CDR3 DNA reads TGTGCCAGCAGTTTCTCGGGCGGCGGGGCACAGCTTAAGCAGTATTTT. Its protein is CASSFSGGGAQLKQYF.

This clonotype was detected a few times. The chain has TRBV9 and TRBJ1-1, with D unclear. Trimming left V 0 bases short and J 7 bases short, with 10 bases between. Looked up from germline, CDR1 is SGDLS and CDR2 is YYNGEE. The CDR3 totals 13 residues. The CDR3 spells CASSVDSGFEAFF. The CDR3, as DNA: TGTGCCAGCAGCGTAGACTCCGGCTTTGAAGCTTTCTTT.

This clonotype was found many times. The chain carries TRBV7-8 and TRBJ2-3; D remains ambiguous. Trimming pared 3 bases from V and 2 bases from J, leaving 6 bases between. Germline-derived CDR1 and CDR2 are SGHVS and FQNEAQ. The CDR3 totals 13 residues. Written as DNA, the CDR3 is TGTGCCAGCAGCTTTGGACCCACAGATACGCAGTATTTT. Translating gives CASSFGPTDTQYF.

This clonotype occurred many times. The rearrangement joins TRBV7-8 to TRBJ1-5; tentatively, D is TRBD1 (5 bases). This CDR3 has 16 residues. V lost 5 bases and J lost 2, with 16 bases in between. CDR1 is SGHVS and CDR2 is FQNEAQ in the germline V gene. CDR3 DNA sequence: TGTGCCAGCAGCCTCTTGACAGTGGTGGGCAATCAGCCCCAGCATTTT. This gives the protein CASSLLTVVGNQPQHF.

This clonotype was observed a few times. DNA of the CDR3: TGTGCCAGCAGCGTAGCTGAGGCTAGCCGGGGGTACGAGCAGTACTTC. It translates to CASSVAEASRGYEQYF. The genes are TRBV9 and TRBJ2-7; D possibly corresponds to TRBD2 (6 bases). This CDR3 spans 16 amino acids. In germline, CDR1 is SGDLS, CDR2 YYNGEE. Trimming cost V 0 bases and J 4 bases, with 17 bases left between them.

This clonotype has just a few counts. V and J are TRBV30 and TRBJ2-1; D could derive from TRBD1 or TRBD2 (5 bases each). The CDR3 is 13 residues long. Germline values: CDR1 GTSNPN, CDR2 SVGIG (reference sequence). V shed 8 bases and J shed 7 bases, with 18 bases lying between them. The CDR3 reads CATYGTELNEQFF. DNA of the CDR3: TGTGCCACATATGGGACGGAACTAAATGAGCAGTTCTTC.

This clonotype was picked up many times. This chain joins TRBV9 and TRBJ1-2, with D possibly TRBD1 on 6 matching bases. Per the germline V gene, CDR1 is SGDLS and CDR2 is YYNGEE. V was pared by 3 bases and J by 2 bases, with 14 bases between. This CDR3 comprises 15 residues. CDR3 sequence reads: CASSAAGHSNYGYTF. As DNA, the CDR3 is TGTGCCAGCAGCGCTGCGGGACACTCGAACTATGGCTACACCTTC.

The sample holds many counts of this clonotype. V is TRBV20-1 and J is TRBJ2-1, with 8 positions matching TRBD2. This CDR3 is built from 15 residues. V was pared by 0 bases and J by 6 bases, with 7 bases of the junction left unmatched. From germline, CDR1 is DFQATT and CDR2 SNEGSKA (reference sequence). Here the CDR3 reads CSARDLVAGPNEQFF. CDR3 in DNA: TGCAGTGCTAGAGATCTGGTAGCGGGACCCAATGAGCAGTTCTTC.

This clonotype was counted at least ten times. V usage is TRBV30 and J usage is TRBJ1-1; a possible D gene is TRBD1 (5 bases). There are 13 residues in the CDR3. The V gene lost 3 bases and the J gene lost 3 bases, with 11 bases spanning the gap. Germline CDR1 is GTSNPN and CDR2 is SVGIG (reference sequence). The CDR3 here is CAWSRVEHTEAFF. DNA of the CDR3: TGTGCCTGGAGCAGGGTTGAACACACTGAAGCTTTCTTT.

This clonotype was counted ten times or more. The chain uses TRBV6-1 and TRBJ1-2; a possible D gene is TRBD1 (5 bases). V was pared by 3 bases and J by 4 bases, with 9 bases between. From germline, CDR1 is MNHNS and CDR2 SASEGT. The CDR3 has 13 residues. The CDR3 region is CASSDQGFYGYTF. In nucleotides, the CDR3 is TGTGCCAGCAGTGATCAGGGATTCTATGGCTACACCTTC.

This clonotype has at least ten counts. The gene calls are TRBV12-3 or TRBV12-4 and TRBJ1-1; D not certain. This CDR3 contains 13 residues. V lost 7 bases and J lost 0, with 9 bases in between. CDR3 nucleotide sequence: TGTGCCAGCAATTATGGCATGAACACTGAAGCTTTCTTT. It codes for CASNYGMNTEAFF.

The rearrangement joins TRBV19 to TRBJ1-1; 8 positions match TRBD1. Germline CDR1 is LNHDA and CDR2 is SQIVND (reference sequence). V lost 7 bases, J lost 2 bases, and 6 bases stayed unmatched. This CDR3 spans 14 amino acids. This chain's CDR3 is CASKTGTGNTEAFF. In DNA form, the CDR3 reads TGTGCCAGTAAAACCGGGACAGGTAACACTGAAGCTTTCTTT.